This entry describes one T cell receptor beta chain. Germline loops: CDR1 SNHLY, CDR2 FYNNEI. CDR3 length: 15 amino acids. Trimming removed 4 bases from V and 1 base from J, with 11 bases in between. This sample was taken from a study of blood T cell repertoires in COVID-19. Per the study methods: Estimation of nucleated cell counts was performed using reference gene primer amplification. Measured with immunoSEQ multiplex PCR; TCRdb has only the in-frame clones, and not every one. Clonal size and the V and J genes are those of that table, whereas D and trimming came from the DNA. The data contain about 180,000 clones, roughly 87% of them singletons. The study drew participants aged about 18 to 89 years from 20 to 30 US areas.

The specimen was PBMCs or T cells enriched from blood (not recorded which). V usage is TRBV2 and J usage is TRBJ1-3, with D possibly TRBD1 on 5 matching bases. This receptor was identified in a human donor with acute COVID-19. The donor label of this sample is uncertain. CDR3 sequence reads: CASSAGGTSGNTIYF. CDR3 nucleotide sequence: TGTGCCAGCAGTGCCGGAGGGACTTCTGGAAACACCATATATTTT. Drawing the rest from reference TRBV2 and TRBJ1-3, the complete variable domain is EPEVTQTPSHQVTQMGQEVILRCVPISNHLYFYWYRQILGQKVEFLVSFYNNEISEKSEIFDDQFSVERPDGSNFTLKIRSTKLEDSAMYFCASSAGGTSGNTIYFGEGSWLTVV.